This T cell receptor beta chain was observed in a study of T cell responses to AZD1222 COVID-19 vaccine. Notes on the study in general: Spike was spanned by vaccine-associated CD4 TCRs, which were dominant at 160-218 and 743-854.

The germline V gene encodes CDR1 SQVTM and CDR2 ANQGSEA. Trimming shortened V by 3 bases and J by 10 bases, and 16 bases separated the two germline ends. CDR3 length: 13 amino acids. Clones were read by immunoSEQ multiplex PCR, and TCRdb kept only the in-frame ones, dropping some. The data show 110,000 to 150,000 clones, around 88% seen once. Notes on this clone: Its antigen is unknown.

This chain links TRBV29-1 with TRBJ2-1; a possible D gene is TRBD2 (6 bases). The material was peripheral blood, obtained on day 0 of AZD1222 vaccination. The sequence was collected from an adult in good health. The CDR3 DNA is TGCAGCGTTGACTCCGCGGGACTTTCCGAGCAGTTCTTC. Translated, it gives CSVDSAGLSEQFF.